This TCR beta chain was sequenced for a study of PD-L1 blockade in urothelial cancer (dated by TCRdb to between 2016 and 2019). Regarding the research as a whole: Therapy was started in the mid-2010s for all patients, and atezolizumab 1,200 mg was administered intravenously every 3 weeks. About 90% of the roughly 29 patients were identified as males with urothelial cancer of bladder origin, and a prior smoking history was reported by 18 of 29 patients. An ECOG performance status of 0 or 1 was recorded for the patients, and 0 to 3 prior chemotherapy regimens had been received by the patients. Blood samples were analyzed at 3 weeks after treatment start (second dose) and at 6 weeks after treatment start. Blood samples yielded a median of around 140,000 T cells and tens of thousands of unique TCRs, with median clonality 0.080. The study, an exploratory multi-omic analysis, examined somatic, immune and clinical correlates of response to PD-L1 blockade with atezolizumab in urothelial cancer. Pretreatment tumor samples and matched peripheral blood, collected serially before and after atezolizumab treatment, underwent TCR sequencing. Durable clinical benefit meant progression-free survival longer than 6 months, and TCR features were also tested against progression-free and overall survival. Whole exome sequencing and RNA sequencing of pretreatment tumors were performed alongside TCR sequencing in the same patients. Durable clinical benefit was achieved by nine patients and was not achieved by 20 patients. Some 30 patients had pretreatment blood TCR-seq, some 24 had at least one posttreatment blood collection, and some 24 had tumor TCR-seq.

What the study reported, not specific to this receptor: Greater expansion of tumor-associated TCR clones in peripheral blood 3 weeks after the start of treatment was observed in patients with durable benefit (n ≈ 22, p = 0.022). A pretreatment peripheral blood TCR clonality below the median was linked to improved progression-free and overall survival. Because the sample size was small (n ≈ 27) and many exploratory analyses were performed, the results are intended to be hypothesis-generating.

The trim is 8 bases for V and 8 bases for J, with a gap of 18 bases between the germline ends. Spanning cysteine to phenylalanine, the CDR3 consists of 14 amino acids. Solely the CDR3 DNA is kept, with 42 bases framed from the first base. Looking up the germline V gene (reference sequence) yields CDR1 LNHNV and CDR2 YYDKDF. Of note for this clone: Its target antigen remains unknown. Within one base of it there is no much larger clone, and no base qualities were kept.

Synthetic TCR analog templates were spiked into each PCR to estimate absolute template abundance from read counts. Using the immunoSEQ assay, TCRbeta CDR3 regions were amplified from genomic DNA with bias-controlled V and J gene primers. Sequencing of rearranged TCRbeta segments was performed at approximately 20X coverage. Per the authors' processing: Clustering was used to correct sequencing errors, and CDR3s were annotated against IMGT to assign V, D and J genes. Downstream analyses used only productive TCRbeta rearrangements, leaving out any out-of-frame or stop-codon sequences. Clonality was computed as one minus Shannon entropy normalized by the log of the number of unique productive sequences. Fisher's exact test with Benjamini-Hochberg correction, using a cutoff of adjusted p below 0.01, was how clones that differed between time points or between blood and tumor were identified. Drawn from immuneACCESS, this table holds only the in-frame rearrangements with V and J called that TCRdb kept. Clones are partly lost; checked studies trace under half to an unresolved V gene and leave the rest unexplained. V and J calls and clone size are as listed in that table; D and trimming were resolved from the DNA. The sample contains approximately 90,000 clones, nearly 90% of them found a single time. The ten most abundant clones make up around 1.6% of the sample.

The time point label on this specimen signifies: pretreatment peripheral blood. The cohort comprised around 30 patients with locally advanced or metastatic urothelial carcinoma treated at Memorial Sloan Kettering on a trial protocol. Peripheral blood mononuclear cells were collected from each patient pretreatment and during treatment, giving between 1 and 8 total time points per patient. The Qiagen DNeasy Blood extraction kit was used to purify genomic DNA from total PBMCs and tumor samples. PBMCs were collected pretreatment and during treatment, and were isolated and stored as previously described.

The sample consisted of PBMCs, taken around atezolizumab (anti-PD-L1) treatment. This chain is built from TRBV15 and TRBJ1-4; a tentative D match to TRBD1 spans 5 bases. The TCR was taken from a man aged 55 to 70 with urothelial cancer. In nucleotides, the sequence is TGTGCCACCTCGCGGGGCAGGGCTGGGGAAAAACTGTTTTTT. Translated, it gives CATSRGRAGEKLFF. Here the CDR3 is joined to the reference TRBV15 and TRBJ1-4 genes, and the full variable domain is: DAMVIQNPRYQVTQFGKPVTLSCSQTLNHNVMYWYQQKSSQAPKLLFHYYDKDFNNEADTPDNFQSRRPNTSFCFLDIRSPGLGDTAMYLCATSRGRAGEKLFFGSGTQLSVL.